This TCR beta chain is drawn from a study of graft-versus-host responses after intestinal transplantation. Study-level results: Early post-transplant declines in HvG were associated with peak levels of circulating GvH clones.

In the case of this clone: Antigen unknown.

The table came from immunoSEQ multiplex PCR; TCRdb's copy has only in-frame clones and leaves some out. Among roughly 92,000 clones listed, 90% were seen once. Per germline, CDR1 SEHNR and CDR2 FQNEAQ (reference sequence). The CDR3 covers 15 residues. With V trimmed by 5 bases and J by 3 bases, 8 bases remained unmatched. The chain is built from TRBV7-9 and TRBJ2-3; TRBD2 agrees at 7 bases. This specimen consisted of unstimulated CD4+ T cells sorted from spleen or lymph node cells, obtained before intestinal transplant. The clonotype originates from a human donor who received an intestinal transplant. CDR3 amino acids: CASSPRERGTDTQYF. The DNA of the CDR3 is TGTGCCAGCAGCCCCCGCGAGCGGGGAACAGATACGCAGTATTTT.